This T cell receptor beta chain was sequenced during a study of human T cells and chemical hapten exposure. The CDR3 loop spans 16 amino acids. Germline V gene lookup returns CDR1 SGHTA and CDR2 FQGNSA. The germline V and J ends were trimmed by 5 bases and 2 bases, with 17 bases remaining between them. TCRdb recomputed calls from the RACE reads with MiXCR, one row per CDR3 protein. The data contain fewer than 300,000 distinct CDR3 sequences, over 8% of them singletons. Time point of the sample: pre-sensitization, week 0. Treatment indicated: therapeutic diphenylcyclopropenone sensitization with weekly scalp DPC.

The J gene is TRBJ2-3, the V gene TRBV7-2; tentative D call: TRBD2 (6 bases). The sequence derives from a woman aged 40 to 49 with alopecia areata. Some clones in this sample may be carry-over from other donors' samples. Sample: whole blood, taken in connection with sensitization to the hapten diphenylcyclopropenone (DPC). CDR3 in DNA: TGTGCCAGCAGCAAAGCCGGCGGGATAGTCACAGATACGCAGTATTTT. It codes for CASSKAGGIVTDTQYF.